This section outlines one T cell receptor (beta chain) sequence together with its context. Its antigen is still unknown. A lack of ophthalmopathy progression within 18 months defined stable Graves' hyperthyroidism. Patients aged 18 to 65 had newly diagnosed hyperthyroidism of under 2 months' duration. Those patients with uncontrolled infection, other autoimmune disease, pregnancy or lactation were excluded. What was amplified from RNA transcripts were TCR beta CDR3 regions. In the first-round RT-PCR of the TCR CDR3, the HTBI primer set was used. TCRdb reprocessed the multiplex PCR reads with MiXCR, giving one entry per CDR3 protein. Of roughly 93,000 distinct CDR3 sequences in the sample, roughly 37% were seen once. This record comes from a study of T cells in Graves' hyperthyroidism and ophthalmopathy. General study points: Ophthalmopathy was told apart from stable hyperthyroidism by a 13 V-J model.

CDR1 is MNHEY, CDR2 SMNVEV, per germline (reference sequence). This CDR3 has 15 residues. The V end lost 2 bases, the J end lost 0 bases, and 10 bases lay between the germline ends. The V gene is TRBV27, the J gene TRBJ1-1, with TRBD1 as a possible D gene (6 bases). The source of this sequence is a woman in her thirties with Graves' hyperthyroidism. The specimen sequenced was peripheral blood or thyroid tissue (not recorded which). CDR3 protein: CASSLTGFLNTEAFF. CDR3 nucleotide sequence: TGTGCCAGCAGTTTAACAGGGTTTTTGAACACTGAAGCTTTCTTT.